The clone carrying this TCR beta chain occurred a few times. The sample is drawn from a study of shared clonotypes between healthy human individuals. Data came from immunoSEQ multiplex PCR; TCRdb stores just in-frame clones and leaves some out. Found here are about 1 million clones, about 74% of them singletons; the top ten hold approximately 1.5%. Trimming cost V 6 bases and J 5 bases, with 16 bases left between them. CDR1 and CDR2 from the germline V gene are LNHDA and SQIVND (reference sequence). CDR3 length: 14 amino acids. The chain joins TRBV19 to TRBJ1-1, with D hard to call. Sequencing was carried out using memory CD4+ T cells sorted from blood. The subset was: CD45RA-negative fraction. This receptor was identified in a man aged 18 to 30 in good health. The CDR3 region has the DNA TGTGCCAGTAGAGGGAGCCGATGGTGGACTGAAGCTTTCTTT. Protein sequence: CASRGSRWWTEAFF. Full variable domain (rest looked up from reference TRBV19 and TRBJ1-1): DGGITQSPKYLFRKEGQNVTLSCEQNLNHDAMYWYRQDPGQGLRLIYYSQIVNDFQKGDIAEGYSVSREKKESFPLTVTSAQKNPTAFYLCASRGSRWWTEAFFGQGTRLTVV.